The rows below give T cell receptor beta chains drawn from one sample of a study of T cell repertoires in cytomegalovirus infection. The antigens these receptors bind are not known. TCRdb re-called the reads with MiXCR, one entry per CDR3 protein. This sample carries about 740,000 distinct CDR3 sequences, 30% to 35% of them seen once, and the ten largest clones take over 15%. The source was cultured PBMCs, collected from culture after CMV antigen stimulation. These TCRs come from a human donor in good health (CMV status not recorded). Some clones in this sample may be carry-over from other donors' samples. The CDR3 runs from the conserved cysteine through the conserved F or W.

V gene	J gene	CDR3 protein
TRBV7-9	TRBJ2-5	CASSPLQAGETQYF
TRBV7-2	TRBJ2-7	CASSLLVAYEQYF
TRBV20-1	TRBJ1-1	CSGDEWGSTEAFF
TRBV20-1	TRBJ2-1	CSARGGLAGEYNEQFF
TRBV6-6	TRBJ2-5	CASTMTSKGETQYF
TRBV4-1	TRBJ1-4	CASSQDGGVEKLFF
TRBV7-9	TRBJ2-1	CASSLTSAYNEQFF
TRBV7-9	TRBJ1-1	CASSPKVMTVNTEAFF
TRBV11-2	TRBJ1-2	CASSPRTGANYGYTF
TRBV27	TRBJ2-7	CASSPGAGSSYEQYF
TRBV7-3	TRBJ2-1	CATLADSYNEQFF
TRBV6-2/TRBV6-3	TRBJ1-5	CASSYDVRSLALPQHF
TRBV27	TRBJ2-7	CASSSAKFYEQYF
TRBV2	TRBJ1-5	CASSEASYVQPQHF
TRBV14	TRBJ2-5	CASSAGTSGSGETQYF
TRBV19	TRBJ2-5	CASKSGQGGMTQYF
TRBV7-2	TRBJ2-3	CASSYLGSWGNTDTQYF
TRBV28	TRBJ1-6	CASRTRDRSAFRSYSPLHF
TRBV18	TRBJ1-1	CASSQGMGMNTEAFF
TRBV7-2	TRBJ1-1	CASSLRPTGTEAFF
TRBV7-6	TRBJ2-1	CASSRGASGGAGSYNEQFF
TRBV10-3	TRBJ2-1	CAISESVTPGQQFF
TRBV7-9	TRBJ1-4	CASSSDNRGGKLFF